A selection of T cell receptor beta chains follows, all from one sample in a study of blood T cell repertoires in COVID-19. The data were produced by immunoSEQ multiplex PCR, yet TCRdb's version contains in-frame clones alone and is incomplete. Of roughly 400,000 clones listed, approximately 89% are singletons. The sample was PBMCs or T cells enriched from blood (not recorded which). These receptors all come from a woman aged 30 to 39 who had recovered from COVID-19. Each CDR3 is given with its conserved first and last residue. Fields, in order: CDR3 protein, CDR3 DNA, clone size, J gene, V gene, D gene. A D gene is named only where the DNA matches it firmly. Some rows mark clone size as missing; the rest say once, few, many or name a class of expanded clone.

CASSQQGYEQYF,TGTGCCAGCAGCCAACAGGGCTACGAGCAGTACTTC,NA,TRBJ2-7,TRBV2,NA
CASSYTGGAVRGYTF,TGTGCCAGCAGCTATACAGGGGGCGCGGTAAGAGGCTACACCTTC,NA,TRBJ1-2,TRBV7-9,TRBD1
CSASGQAVGAFF,TGCAGTGCTAGTGGCCAGGCAGTCGGAGCTTTCTTT,once,TRBJ1-1,TRBV20-1,NA
CASSLERTGRTDTQYF,TGTGCCAGCAGCTTAGAGAGGACAGGGAGAACAGATACGCAGTATTTT,NA,TRBJ2-3,TRBV7-8,TRBD1
CASTLGAGVHEQYF,TGTGCCAGCACCCTGGGGGCGGGAGTCCACGAGCAGTACTTC,NA,TRBJ2-7,TRBV27,NA
CASSAGLAGGRQETQYF,TGTGCCAGCAGCGCGGGACTAGCGGGAGGCCGGCAAGAGACCCAGTACTTC,NA,TRBJ2-5,TRBV5-4,TRBD2
CASSGPGINYGYTF,TGTGCCAGCAGTGGCCCCGGGATAAACTATGGCTACACCTTC,few,TRBJ1-2,TRBV25-1,NA
CASSELGSGGEQYF,TGTGCCAGCAGTGAATTAGGATCCGGGGGCGAGCAGTACTTC,NA,TRBJ2-7,TRBV25-1,NA
CASSPYSRTANEKLFF,TGTGCCAGCAGCCCTTATTCCCGTACAGCTAATGAAAAACTGTTTTTT,NA,TRBJ1-4,TRBV3-1/TRBV3-2,NA
CASSQRGPYEQYF,TGTGCCAGCAGCCAGCGCGGGCCCTACGAGCAGTACTTC,NA,TRBJ2-7,TRBV3-1/TRBV3-2,NA
CASSQDYRGDSPLHF,TGTGCCAGCAGCCAAGATTACAGGGGGGATTCACCCCTCCACTTT,NA,TRBJ1-6,TRBV3-1/TRBV3-2,TRBD1
CASSSRDTVYEQYF,TGTGCCAGCAGTTCCCGGGACACAGTATACGAGCAGTACTTC,NA,TRBJ2-7,TRBV27,NA
CASSWSGRDTGELFF,TGCGCCAGCAGCTGGTCGGGGAGGGACACCGGGGAGCTGTTTTTT,NA,TRBJ2-2,TRBV5-1,TRBD2